The 32 T cell receptor beta chains given below trace back to one sample, sequenced in a study of radiotherapy plus CTLA-4 blockade in lung cancer (dated by TCRdb to the late 2010s). The method behind the library was the immunoSEQ multiplex PCR assay. TCRdb retrieved this table from immuneACCESS and kept in-frame rearrangements only. Not all clones are present; in checked studies, unresolved V genes account for under half, and no reason is known for the remainder. The sample table shows around 130,000 clones, and about 90% are seen once. The biggest ten clones account for 6.9% of the sample. This specimen was peripheral blood, taken from a patient treated with radiotherapy plus ipilimumab. The receptors here all came from a human donor with non-small cell lung cancer that progressed on radiotherapy plus ipilimumab.

The rearrangement joins TRBV6-5 to TRBJ2-7; D not resolved. Germline V lookup: CDR1 MNHEY, CDR2 SVGAGI. Between the trimmed V and J ends, which lost 4 bases and 2 bases, there was a span of 3 bases. This CDR3 is 11 amino acids long. The CDR3 here is CASSSPYEQYF. The DNA of the CDR3 is TGTGCCAGCAGTTCCCCCTACGAGCAGTACTTC.

In its sample, this clone was seen a few times. The chain combines TRBV10-3 with TRBJ2-7; D is unclear. In germline, CDR1 is ENHRY, CDR2 SYGVKD. The CDR3 has 12 amino acids. The V and J ends lost 8 bases and 3 bases respectively, with 11 bases between them. As DNA, the CDR3 is TGTGCCATCCGGGCCAACATCTACGAGCAGTACTTC. It encodes CAIRANIYEQYF.

This chain uses TRBV13 with TRBJ2-7; the D is unclear. This CDR3 is 14 amino acids long. Germline values: CDR1 PRHDT, CDR2 FYEKMQ (reference sequence). The ends were cut back, 6 bases at V and 0 bases at J, with 12 bases in the middle. In DNA form, the CDR3 reads TGTGCCAGCAGACGGGCAGGTGGCTCCTACGAGCAGTACTTC. It codes for CASRRAGGSYEQYF.

This clone was detected only a few times. The chain employs TRBV18 and TRBJ2-7, with 7 nucleotides matching TRBD2. V gave up 2 bases and J gave up 1 base; unmatched junction bases: 2. Germline V gene sequence: CDR1 KGHSH, CDR2 LQKENI. The CDR3 runs to 14 residues. The CDR3 loop reads CASSPASGSYEQYF. Written as DNA, the CDR3 is TGTGCCAGCTCACCAGCTAGCGGATCCTACGAGCAGTACTTC.

This clone was counted once. This chain uses TRBV5-4 with TRBJ2-2; TRBD2 agrees at 8 bases. Per germline, CDR1 SGHNT and CDR2 YYREEE (reference sequence). The CDR3 length is 16 residues. Germline trimming cut 0 bases from V and 4 bases from J; bases unmatched to any gene: 5. The CDR3 sequence is CASSLGSGDITGELFF. The DNA for the CDR3 is TGTGCCAGCAGCTTGGGTAGCGGGGATATCACCGGGGAGCTGTTTTTT.

V usage is TRBV10-3 and J usage is TRBJ2-2; 9 positions match TRBD2. The CDR3 is 16 residues long. V gave up 4 bases and J gave up 6 bases; unmatched junction bases: 9. CDR1 and CDR2 from the germline V gene are ENHRY and SYGVKD. Here the CDR3 DNA reads TGTGCCATCAGTGGCTTAACTAGCGGGCGAGCCGGGGAGCTGTTTTTT. Protein product: CAISGLTSGRAGELFF.

The chain combines TRBV5-6 with TRBJ2-1; D is ambiguous. CDR3 length equals 14 residues. The V end was cut by 2 bases, the J end by 3 bases, with 9 bases between. The germline CDR1 and CDR2 sequences are SGHDT and YYEEEE. The CDR3: CASSLGQNYNEQFF. In nucleotides, the CDR3 is TGTGCCAGCAGCTTAGGGCAGAACTACAATGAGCAGTTCTTC.

The CDR3 DNA reads as TGTGCCAGCAGTGTTGGCAGGTCCACTGAAGCTTTCTTT. Amino acid sequence: CASSVGRSTEAFF. The gene calls are TRBV6-1 and TRBJ1-1; D remains ambiguous. Germline assignment: CDR1 MNHNS and CDR2 SASEGT. Trimming took off 4 bases at V and 4 bases at J, with 10 bases between the two ends. This CDR3 comprises 13 residues.

The V call is TRBV5-8, the J call TRBJ2-7; 11 bases line up with TRBD2. V trimming: 5 bases; J trimming: 4 bases; junction bases outside the gene matches: 8. Germline-derived CDR1 and CDR2 are SGHTS and YDEGEE. The CDR3 covers 15 residues. The CDR3 bases are TGTGCCAGCAGGGCCGGGACTAGCGGTAGATACGAGCAGTACTTC. This encodes CASRAGTSGRYEQYF.

The CDR3 loop is CASSLVGAEQYF. The CDR3 DNA sequence: TGTGCCAGCAGCTTAGTAGGGGCCGAGCAGTACTTC. The chain combines TRBV13 with TRBJ2-7; D is possibly TRBD1 (5 bases). The CDR3 consists of 12 residues. Deletions cut 1 base from V and 6 bases from J, with 7 bases between. Germline V gene lookup returns CDR1 PRHDT and CDR2 FYEKMQ (reference sequence).

The chain has TRBV5-4 and TRBJ1-1; D gene unclear. This CDR3 is 15 amino acids long. The ends were cut back, 4 bases at V and 1 base at J, with 14 bases in the middle. The germline CDR1 and CDR2 sequences are SGHNT and YYREEE (reference sequence). The CDR3 protein is CASSPGGKGNTEAFF. The CDR3 DNA is TGTGCCAGCAGCCCGGGAGGTAAAGGGAACACTGAAGCTTTCTTT.

V usage is TRBV19 and J usage is TRBJ1-5; D is perhaps TRBD1 (6 bases). The V gene's germline CDR1 is LNHDA and CDR2 SQIVND (reference sequence). The CDR3 totals 17 residues. The V end lost 3 bases, the J end lost 2 bases, and 17 bases lay between the germline ends. The CDR3: CASSILSRGRGNQPQHF. In nucleotides, the CDR3 is TGTGCCAGTAGTATCCTTTCCAGGGGCCGTGGCAATCAGCCCCAGCATTTT.

V usage is TRBV5-6 and J usage is TRBJ2-7; no clear D gene. CDR1 is SGHDT, CDR2 YYEEEE, per germline. This CDR3 is 14 amino acids long. With 5 bases removed from V and 1 base from J, the gap between germline ends came to 13 bases. The CDR3: CASRPGSGSYEQYF. CDR3 bases: TGTGCCAGCAGGCCCGGGTCTGGGTCCTACGAGCAGTACTTC.

The V gene is TRBV5-1, the J gene TRBJ2-7; D is ambiguous. The germline CDR1 and CDR2 sequences are SGHRS and YFSETQ. The CDR3 consists of 14 residues. Trimming cost V 4 bases and J 3 bases, with 14 bases left between them. The CDR3 sequence is CASSPSHSFYEQYF. For the CDR3, the DNA is TGCGCCAGCAGCCCCTCGCACTCCTTCTACGAGCAGTACTTC.

This clone was detected only once. This chain uses TRBV5-4 with TRBJ2-3; no firm D call. V lost 4 bases to trimming and J lost 0 bases, with 15 bases between them. CDR3 size: 16 residues. Germline V gene sequence: CDR1 SGHNT, CDR2 YYREEE (reference sequence). Here the CDR3 reads CASSMGPRGSTDTQYF. The CDR3 DNA reads TGTGCCAGCAGCATGGGCCCCCGCGGTAGCACAGATACGCAGTATTTT.

The count of this clone is one. The V gene is TRBV15, the J gene TRBJ1-1; D not certain. The germline V gene encodes CDR1 LNHNV and CDR2 YYDKDF (reference sequence). The CDR3 is 12 residues long. V was cut by 0 bases and J by 4 bases, with 3 bases left in between. CDR3 in DNA: TGTGCCACCAGCAGAGATCGCACTGAAGCTTTCTTT. Translated, it gives CATSRDRTEAFF.

The chain links TRBV11-2 to TRBJ2-1, with D maybe TRBD2 (5 bases). Germline V gene sequence: CDR1 SGHAT, CDR2 FQNNGV. Trimming cost V 3 bases and J 5 bases, with 11 bases left between them. This CDR3 has 14 residues. CDR3 DNA sequence: TGTGCCAGCAGCTTTAGTTCAGCGGACAATGAGCAGTTCTTC. Translated: CASSFSSADNEQFF.

The chain links TRBV2 to TRBJ2-5; TRBD2 agrees at 8 bases. V trimming: 6 bases; J trimming: 4 bases; junction bases outside the gene matches: 10. The CDR3 length is 15 residues. CDR1 and CDR2 from the germline V gene are SNHLY and FYNNEI. The chain's CDR3 is CASRPRGGGGETQYF. CDR3 coding DNA: TGTGCCAGCAGGCCACGGGGGGGAGGTGGAGAGACCCAGTACTTC.

The chain is built from TRBV5-1 and TRBJ2-5, with D perhaps TRBD1 or TRBD2 (5 bases each). Per the germline V gene, CDR1 is SGHRS and CDR2 is YFSETQ. This CDR3 comprises 13 residues. Trimming cost V 4 bases and J 2 bases, with 9 bases left between them. The CDR3 loop reads CASSRDGQETQYF. In DNA, the CDR3 is TGCGCCAGCAGCCGGGACGGTCAAGAGACCCAGTACTTC.

V and J are TRBV4-2 and TRBJ2-1, with D possibly being TRBD2 (5 bases). The V end was cut by 0 bases, the J end by 1 base, with 10 bases between. The CDR3 is made up of 16 amino acids. Germline CDR1 reads LGHNA; CDR2 reads YNFKEQ. CDR3 sequence: CASSQEGLASYNEQFF. The CDR3 DNA reads as TGTGCCAGCAGCCAAGAAGGGCTAGCATCCTACAATGAGCAGTTCTTC.

The chain has TRBV7-2 and TRBJ1-4; D may be TRBD1 (6 bases). The CDR3 has 14 residues. V lost 5 bases to trimming and J lost 7 bases, with 14 bases between them. The germline gives CDR1 SGHTA, CDR2 FQGNSA. CDR3 in DNA: TGTGCCAGCAGCCGCACAGGGTACGGTGAAAAACTGTTTTTT. Amino acid sequence: CASSRTGYGEKLFF. The full variable domain, rest sourced from reference TRBV7-2 and TRBJ1-4, is GAGVSQSPSNKVTEKGKDVELRCDPISGHTALYWYRQSLGQGLEFLIYFQGNSAPDKSGLPSDRFSAERTGGSVSTLTIQRTQQEDSAVYLCASSRTGYGEKLFFGSGTQLSVL.

This sequence joins TRBV19 and TRBJ2-1; 7 bases are shared with TRBD2. The junction had 9 bases not matched to a gene; V was cut back by 4 bases and J by 0 bases. This CDR3 comprises 17 residues. Germline CDR1 is LNHDA and CDR2 is SQIVND (reference sequence). The CDR3 DNA reads as TGTGCCAGTAGTAGGGGGGGGACTCGCGGCTCCTACAATGAGCAGTTCTTC. Its translation: CASSRGGTRGSYNEQFF. Using reference TRBV19 and TRBJ2-1 for the parts outside the CDR3, the full variable domain is DGGITQSPKYLFRKEGQNVTLSCEQNLNHDAMYWYRQDPGQGLRLIYYSQIVNDFQKGDIAEGYSVSREKKESFPLTVTSAQKNPTAFYLCASSRGGTRGSYNEQFFGPGTRLTVL.

CDR3 region: CASSLLTSDETQYF. The CDR3 nucleotides are TGCGCCAGCAGCTTGCTGACTAGCGATGAGACCCAGTACTTC. The chain employs TRBV5-1 and TRBJ2-5; 8 positions agree with TRBD2. The CDR3 has 14 amino acids. CDR1 is SGHRS and CDR2 is YFSETQ in the germline V gene. V was clipped by 1 base and J by 5 bases; unmatched bases: 4. The variable domain in full, with the rest retrieved from reference TRBV5-1 and TRBJ2-5, is KAGVTQTPRYLIKTRGQQVTLSCSPISGHRSVSWYQQTPGQGLQFLFEYFSETQRNKGNFPGRFSGRQFSNSRSEMNVSTLELGDSALYLCASSLLTSDETQYFGPGTRLLVL.

This chain links TRBV6-1 with TRBJ2-3, with D unclear. Per the germline V gene, CDR1 is MNHNS and CDR2 is SASEGT. Between the trimmed V and J ends, which lost 0 bases and 0 bases, there was a span of 7 bases. This CDR3 contains 15 residues. For the CDR3, the DNA is TGTGCCAGCAGTGAAGCGAGCCCTAGCACAGATACGCAGTATTTT. This sequence encodes CASSEASPSTDTQYF.

The chain recombines TRBV6-6 with TRBJ2-5; D is unresolved. V lost 6 bases to trimming and J lost 2 bases, with 13 bases between them. The germline V gene has CDR1 MNHNY and CDR2 SVGAGI (reference sequence). This CDR3 comprises 14 residues. Here the CDR3 DNA reads TGTGCCAGCAGCCCAGGCCGGGTTCAAGAGACCCAGTACTTC. Translating gives CASSPGRVQETQYF.

The V call is TRBV19, the J call TRBJ2-1, with 11 bases identical to TRBD1. Germline loops: CDR1 LNHDA, CDR2 SQIVND (reference sequence). This CDR3 contains 15 residues. The V gene end was trimmed by 4 bases and the J gene end by 9 bases; junction bases not matched to a gene: 8. The CDR3 loop is CASSNGQGAISEQFF. CDR3 sequence (DNA): TGTGCCAGTAGTAACGGACAGGGGGCTATCAGTGAGCAGTTCTTC.

This chain joins TRBV18 and TRBJ1-2; the D gene is possibly TRBD1 (6 bases). V lost 2 bases, J lost 5 bases, and 21 bases lay in between. Germline assignment: CDR1 KGHSH and CDR2 LQKENI. The CDR3 totals 17 residues. CDR3 in DNA: TGTGCCAGCTCACCAACGGACAGCGGACGGAAGGGTTATGGCTACACCTTC. Its protein product is CASSPTDSGRKGYGYTF.

The CDR3 sequence is CASSVNTPQAYEQYF. The CDR3 DNA reads as TGTGCCAGCAGTGTTAACACTCCTCAGGCCTACGAGCAGTACTTC. This chain links TRBV2 with TRBJ2-7; D unresolved. The CDR3 has 15 amino acids. Germline CDR1 and CDR2: SNHLY and FYNNEI. The germline V and J ends were trimmed by 4 bases and 2 bases, with 15 bases remaining between them.

The chain joins TRBV5-1 to TRBJ2-1; tentatively, D is TRBD1 (6 bases). Germline V lookup: CDR1 SGHRS, CDR2 YFSETQ. The CDR3 totals 15 residues. Trimming shortened V by 0 bases and J by 4 bases, and 11 bases separated the two germline ends. The CDR3 sequence is CASSLGDTGYNEQFF. CDR3 nucleotide sequence: TGCGCCAGCAGCTTGGGGGACACGGGTTACAATGAGCAGTTCTTC.

This clone was counted a single time. Other DNA variants within this sample encode the same CDR3. This CDR3 reads CAWRPGHMNTEAFF. The CDR3, as DNA: TGTGCCTGGAGACCGGGACACATGAACACTGAAGCTTTCTTT. This chain joins TRBV30 and TRBJ1-1; D perhaps matches TRBD1 (6 bases). There are 14 residues in the CDR3. V was clipped by 3 bases and J by 0 bases, with 11 bases between them. Germline CDR1 is GTSNPN and CDR2 is SVGIG (reference sequence).

This chain joins TRBV10-3 and TRBJ1-2; 7 bases are shared with TRBD1. The germline V gene has CDR1 ENHRY and CDR2 SYGVKD. The CDR3 consists of 12 residues. V lost 8 bases to trimming and J lost 7 bases; unmatched junction nucleotides: 7. CDR3 residues: CAIAPGQLGYTF. The CDR3, as DNA: TGTGCCATCGCTCCGGGACAGCTTGGCTACACCTTC.

The gene calls are TRBV5-1 and TRBJ2-1, with D possibly being TRBD1 (6 bases). Germline V gene sequence: CDR1 SGHRS, CDR2 YFSETQ. There are 12 residues in the CDR3. The V gene lost 4 bases and the J gene lost 9 bases, with 11 bases spanning the gap. The CDR3 protein is CASSTRGTEQFF. CDR3 DNA: TGCGCCAGCAGCACAAGGGGGACTGAGCAGTTCTTC.